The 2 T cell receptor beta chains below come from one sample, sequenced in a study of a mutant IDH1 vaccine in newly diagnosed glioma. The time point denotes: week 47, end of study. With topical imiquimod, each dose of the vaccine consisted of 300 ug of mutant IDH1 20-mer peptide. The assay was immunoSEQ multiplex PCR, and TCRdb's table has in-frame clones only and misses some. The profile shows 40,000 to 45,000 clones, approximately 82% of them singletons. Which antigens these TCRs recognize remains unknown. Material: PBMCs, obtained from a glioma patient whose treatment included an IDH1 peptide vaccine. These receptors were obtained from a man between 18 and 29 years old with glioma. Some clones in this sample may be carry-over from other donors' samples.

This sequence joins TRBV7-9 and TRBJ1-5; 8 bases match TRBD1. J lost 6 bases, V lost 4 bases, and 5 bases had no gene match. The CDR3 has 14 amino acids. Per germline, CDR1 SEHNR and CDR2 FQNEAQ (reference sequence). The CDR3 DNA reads TGTGCCAGCAGCTCAGGGGGCGTAAGTCAGCCCCAGCATTTT. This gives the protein CASSSGGVSQPQHF.

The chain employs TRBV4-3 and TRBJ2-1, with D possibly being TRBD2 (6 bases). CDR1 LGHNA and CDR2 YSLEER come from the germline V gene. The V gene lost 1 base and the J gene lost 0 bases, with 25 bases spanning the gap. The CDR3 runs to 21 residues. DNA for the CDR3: TGCGCCAGCAGCCAAGGGAACTCGATAACTAGCTATATAGGCTCCTACAATGAGCAGTTCTTC. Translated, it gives CASSQGNSITSYIGSYNEQFF.